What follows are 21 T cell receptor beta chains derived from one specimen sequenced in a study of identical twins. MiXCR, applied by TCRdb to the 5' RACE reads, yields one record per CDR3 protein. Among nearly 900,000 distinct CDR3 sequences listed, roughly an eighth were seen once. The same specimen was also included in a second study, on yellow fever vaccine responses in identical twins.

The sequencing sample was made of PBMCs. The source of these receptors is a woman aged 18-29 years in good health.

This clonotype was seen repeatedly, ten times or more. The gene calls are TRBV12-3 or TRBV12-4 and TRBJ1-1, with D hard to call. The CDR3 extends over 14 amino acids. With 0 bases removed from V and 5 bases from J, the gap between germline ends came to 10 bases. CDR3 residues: CASSLALDATEAFF. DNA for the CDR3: TGTGCCAGCAGTTTAGCATTGGACGCTACTGAAGCTTTCTTT.

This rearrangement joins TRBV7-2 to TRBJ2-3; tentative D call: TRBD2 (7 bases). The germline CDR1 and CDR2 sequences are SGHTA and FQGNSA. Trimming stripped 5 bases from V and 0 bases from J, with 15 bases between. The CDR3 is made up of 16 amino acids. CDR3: CASSLMAGASTDTQYF. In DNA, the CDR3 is TGTGCCAGCAGCCTGATGGCGGGGGCTAGCACAGATACGCAGTATTTT.

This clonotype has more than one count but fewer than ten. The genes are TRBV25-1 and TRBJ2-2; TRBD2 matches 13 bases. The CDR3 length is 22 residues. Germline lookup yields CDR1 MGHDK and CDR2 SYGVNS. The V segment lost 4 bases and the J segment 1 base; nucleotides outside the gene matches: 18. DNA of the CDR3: TGTGCCAGCAGTGGTTATCCGACTAGCGGGAGGTCGATTTTGGGGAACACCGGGGAGCTGTTTTTT. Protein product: CASSGYPTSGRSILGNTGELFF. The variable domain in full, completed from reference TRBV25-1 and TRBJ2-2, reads EADIYQTPRYLVIGTGKKITLECSQTMGHDKMYWYQQDPGMELHLIHYSYGVNSTEKGDLSSESTVSRIRTEHFPLTLESARPSHTSQYLCASSGYPTSGRSILGNTGELFFGEGSRLTVL.

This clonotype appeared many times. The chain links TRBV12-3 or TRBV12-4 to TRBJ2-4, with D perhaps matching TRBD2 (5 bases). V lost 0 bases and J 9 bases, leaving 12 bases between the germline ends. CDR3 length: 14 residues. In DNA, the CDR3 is TGTGCCAGCAGTTTAGCAGGCGGGTTAGGCATTCAGTACTTC. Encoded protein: CASSLAGGLGIQYF.

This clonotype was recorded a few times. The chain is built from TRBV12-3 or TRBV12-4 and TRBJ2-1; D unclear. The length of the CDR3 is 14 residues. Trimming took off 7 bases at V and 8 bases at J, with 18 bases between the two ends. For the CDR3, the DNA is TGTGCCAGCACCCCGTTGGTTCTGATAGATGAGCAGTTCTTC. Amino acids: CASTPLVLIDEQFF.

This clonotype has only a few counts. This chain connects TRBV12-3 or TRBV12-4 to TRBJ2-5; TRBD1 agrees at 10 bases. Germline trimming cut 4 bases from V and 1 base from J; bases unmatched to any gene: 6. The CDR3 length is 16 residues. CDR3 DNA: TGTGCCAGCAGTTCCCGGGACAGGGGTCCCCAAGAGACCCAGTACTTC. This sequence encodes CASSSRDRGPQETQYF.

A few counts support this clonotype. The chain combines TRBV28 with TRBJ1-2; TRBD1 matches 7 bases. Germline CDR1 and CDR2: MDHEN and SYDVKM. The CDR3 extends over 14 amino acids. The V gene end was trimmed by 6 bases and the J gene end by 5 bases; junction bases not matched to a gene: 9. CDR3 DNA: TGTGCCAGCAGGCTTACAGGGGCCGGGTATGGCTACACCTTC. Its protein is CASRLTGAGYGYTF.

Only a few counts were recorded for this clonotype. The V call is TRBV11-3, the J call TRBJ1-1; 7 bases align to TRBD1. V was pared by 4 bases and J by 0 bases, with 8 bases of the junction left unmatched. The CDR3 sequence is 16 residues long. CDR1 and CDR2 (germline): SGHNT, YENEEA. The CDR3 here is CASSSPSGTVNTEAFF. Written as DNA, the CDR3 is TGTGCCAGCAGCTCGCCATCCGGGACAGTGAACACTGAAGCTTTCTTT.

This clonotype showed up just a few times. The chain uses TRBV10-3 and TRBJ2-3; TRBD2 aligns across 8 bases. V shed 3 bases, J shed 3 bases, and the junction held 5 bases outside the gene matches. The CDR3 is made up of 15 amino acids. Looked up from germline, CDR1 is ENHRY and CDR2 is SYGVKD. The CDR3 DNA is TGTGCCATCAGTGATCCGGGAGGGCCGACAGATACGCAGTATTTT. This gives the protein CAISDPGGPTDTQYF.

The CDR3 reads CASSLVSGGAVDTQYF. CDR3 DNA: TGTGCCAGCAGCTTAGTTAGCGGGGGGGCTGTAGATACGCAGTATTTT. The rearrangement joins TRBV7-2 to TRBJ2-3; TRBD2 matches 11 bases. The length of the CDR3 is 16 residues. CDR1 and CDR2 (germline): SGHTA, FQGNSA. Losses at the gene ends were 1 base for V and 5 bases for J; bases not matched to a gene: 5.

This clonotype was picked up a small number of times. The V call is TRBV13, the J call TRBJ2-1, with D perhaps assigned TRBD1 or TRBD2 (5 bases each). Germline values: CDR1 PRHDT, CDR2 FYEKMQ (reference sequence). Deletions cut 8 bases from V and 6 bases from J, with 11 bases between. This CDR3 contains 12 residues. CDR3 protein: CASRPGTNEQFF. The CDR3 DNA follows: TGTGCCAGCCGACCTGGGACCAATGAGCAGTTCTTC.

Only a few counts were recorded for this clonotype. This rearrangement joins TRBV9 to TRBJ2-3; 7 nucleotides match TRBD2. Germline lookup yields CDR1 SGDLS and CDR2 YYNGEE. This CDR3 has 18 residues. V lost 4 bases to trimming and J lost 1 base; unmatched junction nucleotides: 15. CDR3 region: CASSPPSWLAAGTDTQYF. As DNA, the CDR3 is TGTGCCAGCAGCCCCCCGTCGTGGCTAGCGGCAGGCACAGATACGCAGTATTTT.

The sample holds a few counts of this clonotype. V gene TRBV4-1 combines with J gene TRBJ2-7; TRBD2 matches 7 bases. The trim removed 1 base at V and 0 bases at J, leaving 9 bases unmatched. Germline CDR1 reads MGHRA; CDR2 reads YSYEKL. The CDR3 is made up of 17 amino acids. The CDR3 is CASSQGGSGTNSYEQYF. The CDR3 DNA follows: TGCGCCAGCAGCCAAGGGGGGAGCGGGACGAACTCCTACGAGCAGTACTTC.

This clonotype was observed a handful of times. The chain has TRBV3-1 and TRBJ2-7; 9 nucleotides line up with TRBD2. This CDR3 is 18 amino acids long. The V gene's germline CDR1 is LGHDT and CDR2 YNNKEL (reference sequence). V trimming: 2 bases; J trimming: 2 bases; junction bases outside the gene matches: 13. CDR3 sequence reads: CASSQRFPASGTTYEQYV. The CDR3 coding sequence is TGTGCCAGCAGCCAAAGATTCCCTGCTAGCGGGACGACCTACGAGCAGTACGTC.

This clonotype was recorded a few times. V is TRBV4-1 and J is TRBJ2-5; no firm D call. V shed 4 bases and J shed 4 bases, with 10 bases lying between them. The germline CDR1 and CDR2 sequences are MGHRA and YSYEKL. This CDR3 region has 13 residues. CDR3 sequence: CASSLLFAETQYF. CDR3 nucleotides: TGCGCCAGCAGCCTCTTATTCGCAGAGACCCAGTACTTC.

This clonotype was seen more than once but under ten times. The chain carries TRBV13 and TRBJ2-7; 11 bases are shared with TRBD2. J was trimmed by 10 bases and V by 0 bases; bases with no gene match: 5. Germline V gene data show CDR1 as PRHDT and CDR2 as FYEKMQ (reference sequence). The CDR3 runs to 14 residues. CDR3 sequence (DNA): TGTGCCAGCAGCTTAGGGCTAGCGGGAGGAGGACAGTACTTC. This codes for CASSLGLAGGGQYF.

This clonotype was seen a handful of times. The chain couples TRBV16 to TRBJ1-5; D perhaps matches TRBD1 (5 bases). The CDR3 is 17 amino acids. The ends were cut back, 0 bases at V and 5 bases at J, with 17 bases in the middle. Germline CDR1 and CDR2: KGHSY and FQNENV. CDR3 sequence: CASSQSREKDRDQPQHF. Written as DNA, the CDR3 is TGTGCCAGCAGCCAATCCAGGGAAAAAGATCGGGATCAGCCCCAGCATTTT. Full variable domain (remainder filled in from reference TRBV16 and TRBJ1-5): GEEVAQTPKHLVRGEGQKAKLYCAPIKGHSYVFWYQQVLKNEFKFLISFQNENVFDETGMPKERFSAKCLPNSPCSLEIQATKLEDSAVYFCASSQSREKDRDQPQHFGDGTRLSIL.

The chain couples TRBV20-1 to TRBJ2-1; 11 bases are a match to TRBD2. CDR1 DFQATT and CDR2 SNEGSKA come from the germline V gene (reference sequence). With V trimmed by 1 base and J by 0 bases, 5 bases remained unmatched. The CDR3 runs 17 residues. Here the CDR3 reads CSARAGLAESSYNEQFF. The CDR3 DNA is TGCAGTGCTAGAGCGGGACTAGCGGAAAGCTCCTACAATGAGCAGTTCTTC.

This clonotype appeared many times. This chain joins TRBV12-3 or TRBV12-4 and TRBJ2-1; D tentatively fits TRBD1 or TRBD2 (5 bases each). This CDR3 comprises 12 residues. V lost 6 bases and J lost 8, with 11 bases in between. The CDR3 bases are TGTGCCAGCAGCTTGTTGGGGGATGAGCAGTTCTTC. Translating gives CASSLLGDEQFF.

The CDR3 sequence is CASYSGVAQPQHF. CDR3 nucleotides: TGTGCCAGCTATTCGGGGGTGGCTCAGCCCCAGCATTTT. The chain couples TRBV28 to TRBJ1-5, with a weak D call TRBD1 (5 bases). Germline V gene sequence: CDR1 MDHEN, CDR2 SYDVKM. This CDR3 contains 13 residues. V lost 8 bases and J 6 bases, leaving 14 bases between the germline ends.

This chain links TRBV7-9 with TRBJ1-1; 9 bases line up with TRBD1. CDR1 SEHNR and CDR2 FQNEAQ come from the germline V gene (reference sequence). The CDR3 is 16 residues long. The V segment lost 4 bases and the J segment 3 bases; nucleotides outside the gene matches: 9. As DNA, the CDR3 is TGTGCCAGCAGCTCAATACGAGGGACAGGGCACACTGAAGCTTTCTTT. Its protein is CASSSIRGTGHTEAFF.